The clone carrying this T cell receptor (beta chain) was observed a few times. The PCR contained 60 Vbeta and 13 Jbeta primers. The assay was immunoSEQ multiplex PCR, and TCRdb's table has in-frame clones only and misses some. The sample contains about 120,000 clones, 65% to 80% of which appear only once. This specimen comes from a study of cytomegalovirus exposure and HLA in healthy donors. V gave up 1 base and J gave up 0 bases; unmatched junction bases: 5. The CDR3 length is 16 residues. Germline assignment: CDR1 KGHSH and CDR2 LQKENI. The sequence was collected from a man younger than 35 in good health and CMV-seropositive. The specimen sequenced was PBMCs. This chain links TRBV18 with TRBJ2-7; 8 bases agree with TRBD1. CDR3 loop: CASSPRGGQASYEQYF. CDR3 sequence (DNA): TGTGCCAGCTCACCACGTGGGGGACAGGCCTCCTACGAGCAGTACTTC.